This TCR beta chain was retrieved from a study of blood T cells in healthy people across ages. For the second PCR, which ran for about 7 to 11 cycles, a sample-barcoded 5' primer and a J-beta primer mix were used. Each of the cDNA molecules was tagged by a template-switch adaptor with 12 random nucleotides. TCRdb fed the 5' RACE reads into MiXCR, producing one record per CDR3 protein. The table lists roughly 1,800,000 distinct CDR3 sequences, roughly 52% of them singletons. V was shortened by 5 bases and J by 9 bases, with 17 bases between the two germline ends. The germline CDR1 and CDR2 sequences are SEHNR and FQNEAQ (reference sequence). This CDR3 is 14 amino acids long. Study-level results: Roughly linear declines in TCR beta diversity per million T cells occurred with age.

Turning to this clonotype: What it binds is not known.

The sequence derives from a woman aged 40 to 55 in good health. The chain recombines TRBV7-9 with TRBJ2-4, with D perhaps matching TRBD1 or TRBD2 (5 bases each). Sequencing was performed on blood. The CDR3 reads CASSPKGPGPIQYF. CDR3 sequence (DNA): TGTGCCAGCAGCCCAAAGGGACCGGGACCCATTCAGTACTTC.